Listed below are T cell receptor beta chains from one sample, sequenced in a study of control samples from healthy donors and cancer patients. The table came from immunoSEQ multiplex PCR; TCRdb's copy has only in-frame clones and leaves some out. This sample has about 120,000 clones, with approximately 92% found just once. Sequencing was carried out using PBMCs. Receptors were obtained from a man of 80 years or more with head and neck cancer. Both conserved end residues are part of each CDR3. Each record gives: D gene, clone size, J gene, V gene, CDR3 DNA, CDR3 protein. The D gene is left open where the match is weak. Rows may omit the clone size; those that give it use once, few, many or a size class.

>-|few|TRBJ2-3|TRBV7-2
TGTGCCAGCAGCTTAGTCTTTTCGAATCCCACAGATACGCAGTATTTT
CASSLVFSNPTDTQYF
>-|-|TRBJ2-1|TRBV3-1/TRBV3-2
TGTGCCAGCAGCCAAGAGTTCCCAGGACGCCTCTACAATGAGCAGTTCTTC
CASSQEFPGRLYNEQFF
>-|-|TRBJ1-4|TRBV25-1
TGTGCCAGCAGTGAATATGGCAGGGGCACTAATGAAAAACTGTTTTTT
CASSEYGRGTNEKLFF
>-|-|TRBJ1-1|TRBV27
TGTGCCAGCAGTGTGGGTCAGGGGACTGAAGCTTTCTTT
CASSVGQGTEAFF
>TRBD2|-|TRBJ2-2|TRBV5-5
TGTGCCAGCAGCCCGGGGGGGCCCGTGGCGGTCGGGGAGCTGTTTTTT
CASSPGGPVAVGELFF
>TRBD2|-|TRBJ2-5|TRBV5-6
TGTGCCAGCAGAGCGGGGTGGGAGACCCAGTACTTC
CASRAGWETQYF
>-|-|TRBJ2-2|TRBV19
TGTGCCAGTAGTATTTCGGGGTCGGGGGCCGGGGAGCTGTTTTTT
CASSISGSGAGELFF
>TRBD1|-|TRBJ1-6|TRBV19
TGTGCCAGTAGTGCATCTTTGGGGACAGGCCCCTCACCCCTCCACTTT
CASSASLGTGPSPLHF
>-|-|TRBJ2-7|TRBV19
TGTGCCAGTAGTATCCCGAGCGGCTACGAGCAGTACTTC
CASSIPSGYEQYF
>TRBD1|-|TRBJ1-1|TRBV6-1
TGTGCCAGCAGTGAATGGTCAGGGGGATTGAACACTGAAGCTTTCTTT
CASSEWSGGLNTEAFF
>-|-|TRBJ2-3|TRBV6-2/TRBV6-3
TGTGCCAGCAGTAGCCGGGATCGTACCCCAGATACGCAGTATTTT
CASSSRDRTPDTQYF
>-|-|TRBJ1-5|TRBV7-2
TGTGCCAGCAGCCCGACAGTGGGCAATCAGCCCCAGCATTTT
CASSPTVGNQPQHF
>TRBD2|-|TRBJ2-5|TRBV4-1
TGCGCCAGCAGCCCACTATTTAAAGCGGGAAGGCAAGAGACCCAGTACTTC
CASSPLFKAGRQETQYF
>-|-|TRBJ2-1|TRBV27
TGTGCCAGCAGTCCCAAGTTGGAGTTGGCCTCCTACAATGAGCAGTTCTTC
CASSPKLELASYNEQFF
>-|-|TRBJ2-1|TRBV5-1
TGCGCCAGCAGCATGGACAGAAGCAATGAGCAGTTCTTC
CASSMDRSNEQFF
>-|-|TRBJ2-5|TRBV7-2
TGTGCCAGCAGCTTCGTCCACTGGGGCCCCCAAGAGACCCAGTACTTC
CASSFVHWGPQETQYF
>-|-|TRBJ1-5|TRBV5-1
TGCGCCAGCAGCTTTAGCGGAAATCAGCCCCAGCATTTT
CASSFSGNQPQHF
>-|-|TRBJ2-7|TRBV5-6
TGTGCCAGCAGCTTTTTTTTGGACGGTCTCGAGCAGTACTTC
CASSFFLDGLEQYF
>-|-|TRBJ1-4|TRBV7-9
TGTGCCAGCAGCTTAATGTCCGGAAATGAAAAACTGTTTTTT
CASSLMSGNEKLFF
>-|-|TRBJ1-2|TRBV2
TGTGCCAGATTAAATGGGACGAGCTATGGCTACACCTTC
CARLNGTSYGYTF
>TRBD1|-|TRBJ1-1|TRBV5-6
TGTGCCAGCAGCTCCATGACAGGGGGGGGCACTGAAGCTTTCTTT
CASSSMTGGGTEAFF
>-|-|TRBJ2-1|TRBV6-5
TGTGCCAGCAGTCCTGACCCCAACAATGAGCAGTTCTTC
CASSPDPNNEQFF
>-|once|TRBJ2-7|TRBV9
TGTGCCAGCAGCGTAGGGCCAGGACAGACCTACGAGCAGTACTTC
CASSVGPGQTYEQYF
>-|-|TRBJ1-1|TRBV6-5
TGTGCCAGCAGGAGGGTAGGGAACACTGAAGCTTTCTTT
CASRRVGNTEAFF
>TRBD2|-|TRBJ2-3|TRBV6-6
TGTGCCAGCAGTTACAGCGGGGGAACAGATACGCAGTATTTT
CASSYSGGTDTQYF
>TRBD2|once|TRBJ2-2|TRBV6-2/TRBV6-3
TGTGCCAGCAGTCCCGGGACTAGCGGGAGGGCCTGGACCGCCGGGGAGCTGTTTTTT
CASSPGTSGRAWTAGELFF
>-|-|TRBJ1-1|TRBV7-9
TGTGCCAGCAGCTCCGGGGCAGGAATGAACACTGAAGCTTTCTTT
CASSSGAGMNTEAFF
>TRBD1|-|TRBJ1-5|TRBV7-2
TGTGCCAGCAGCCTACTAGGACAGGGAAAGCATTTT
CASSLLGQGKHF
>-|-|TRBJ1-3|TRBV25-1
TGTGCCAGCAGTCGGGTGGAGGGCTCGGAAAACACCATATATTTT
CASSRVEGSENTIYF
>-|once|TRBJ1-1|TRBV4-1
TGCGCCAGCAGCCAGGGCTATGAAGCTTTCTTT
CASSQGYEAFF
>-|-|TRBJ2-5|TRBV6-5
TGTGCCAGCAGTTACTCTGGGCCCGAGACCCAGTACTTC
CASSYSGPETQYF
>-|-|TRBJ2-1|TRBV10-3
TGTGCCATCAGTGAGAATAGCAATGAGCAGTTCTTC
CAISENSNEQFF
>-|-|TRBJ1-1|TRBV5-5
TGTGCCAGCAGCTTGGCCGGGGGGCTCACTGAAGCTTTCTTT
CASSLAGGLTEAFF
>-|-|TRBJ1-3|TRBV7-9
TGTGCCAGCAGCTTCGGGGTAAACTCTGGAAACACCATATATTTT
CASSFGVNSGNTIYF
>-|-|TRBJ2-7|TRBV2
TGTGCCGGTGGAAGGGAAGGTTTGGGGGAGCAGTACTTC
CAGGREGLGEQYF
>-|-|TRBJ2-3|TRBV29-1
TGCAGCGTTGATCACTCTAGAGGTACGCAGTATTTT
CSVDHSRGTQYF
>-|-|TRBJ2-1|TRBV19
TGTGCCAGTCAGGTCGAGAGGGGATCCTACAATGAGCAGTTCTTC
CASQVERGSYNEQFF
>-|-|TRBJ1-4|TRBV4-3
TGCGCCAGCAGCCAAGTGAGCGAAAAACTGTTTTTT
CASSQVSEKLFF
>-|-|TRBJ1-1|TRBV19
TGTGCCAGTAGTATAGCCCTGATGAACACTGAAGCTTTCTTT
CASSIALMNTEAFF
>-|once|TRBJ2-5|TRBV6-5
TGTGCCAGCACCTCCGGGACCCAAGAGACCCAGTACTTC
CASTSGTQETQYF
>-|-|TRBJ2-6|TRBV4-1
TGCGCCAGCAGCCAGACCAGGGGAGGAAGCTCTGGGGCCAACGTCCTGACTTTC
CASSQTRGGSSGANVLTF
>TRBD2|-|TRBJ2-3|TRBV5-1
TGCGCCAGCGCCCGCCGGGGGGGTCTAGCGGGTGTTGACACAGATACGCAGTATTTT
CASARRGGLAGVDTDTQYF
>-|-|TRBJ1-4|TRBV29-1
TGCAGCGTTGAAAAGGTGTCCGAGGGTGAAAAACTGTTTTTT
CSVEKVSEGEKLFF
>-|-|TRBJ2-7|TRBV11-2
TGTGCCAGCAGCTTAGGGACAAGTTCCTACGAGCAGTACTTC
CASSLGTSSYEQYF
>-|once|TRBJ1-5|TRBV5-1
TGCGCCAGCAGCTTAGTACCCCGAGAAGGGCCCCAGCATTTT
CASSLVPREGPQHF
>TRBD1|few|TRBJ1-2|TRBV5-6
TGTGCCAGCAGAGTGACAGGGTGGAACTATGGCTACACCTTC
CASRVTGWNYGYTF
>-|-|TRBJ1-1|TRBV10-3
TGTGCCATCAGTGAGTCGGCAGGCGCTGAAGCTTTCTTT
CAISESAGAEAFF
>-|-|TRBJ2-4|TRBV6-1
TGTGCCAGCAGTGGAAGCCCCGGGCAGGGAGGCCTAGCCAAAAACATTCAGTACTTC
CASSGSPGQGGLAKNIQYF
>TRBD1|-|TRBJ1-2|TRBV25-1
TGTGCCAGCAGTCCTAGACAGGGCCGGGATGGCTACACCTTC
CASSPRQGRDGYTF
>-|few|TRBJ2-2|TRBV25-1
TGTGCCAGCAGTGAATTGTCCAGGACGAACACCGGGGAGCTGTTTTTT
CASSELSRTNTGELFF